One sample yielded the 24 T cell receptor beta chains listed below, sequenced in a study of T-cell memory formation after mild COVID-19. MiXCR, applied by TCRdb to the 5' RACE reads, yields one record per CDR3 protein. The sample has roughly 150,000 distinct CDR3 sequences, more than 13% seen once. Material for sequencing was PBMCs or a T cell subset sorted from them (not recorded which). These receptor sequences come from an adult woman who had mild COVID-19 (a few samples of this study predate the infection). Cell type and time point are not known.

V is TRBV27 and J is TRBJ2-5; no definite D call. The CDR3 spans 13 residues. The V end lost 5 bases, the J end lost 2 bases, and 9 bases lay between the germline ends. The V gene's germline CDR1 is MNHEY and CDR2 SMNVEV (reference sequence). The CDR3 loop is CASSVLNQETQYF. CDR3 bases: TGTGCCAGCAGTGTCCTGAATCAAGAGACCCAGTACTTC.

This chain uses TRBV7-9 with TRBJ2-2; D ambiguous. The germline V and J ends were trimmed by 7 bases and 8 bases, with 14 bases remaining between them. The length of the CDR3 is 13 residues. Germline assignment: CDR1 SEHNR and CDR2 FQNEAQ (reference sequence). CDR3: CASTTRSLGELFF. The CDR3 DNA sequence: TGTGCCAGCACTACACGAAGCCTTGGGGAGCTGTTTTTT.

There are a few counts of this clonotype. The J gene is TRBJ2-2, the V gene TRBV5-6; 8 bases align to TRBD1. V gave up 4 bases and J gave up 9 bases; unmatched junction bases: 14. This CDR3 region has 16 residues. From germline, CDR1 is SGHDT and CDR2 YYEEEE. The CDR3: CASSHGQGWRDRELFF. CDR3 DNA sequence: TGTGCCAGCAGCCACGGACAGGGTTGGAGAGACCGGGAGCTGTTTTTT.

The chain carries TRBV12-3 or TRBV12-4 and TRBJ2-1; no firm D call. The length of the CDR3 is 13 residues. V was clipped by 1 base and J by 10 bases, with 11 bases between them. The CDR3 DNA reads TGTGCCAGCAGTTTAGTCTCGTACGCAGAGCAGTTCTTC. Its translation: CASSLVSYAEQFF.

This chain connects TRBV4-1 to TRBJ2-1, with 13 bases lining up with TRBD2. Germline V gene lookup returns CDR1 MGHRA and CDR2 YSYEKL. The CDR3 is made up of 17 amino acids. Unmatched junction bases numbered 3, after V lost 4 bases and J lost 0 bases. In DNA form, the CDR3 reads TGCGCCAGCAGCCGGAGACTAGCGGGGGGCTCCTACAATGAGCAGTTCTTC. Encoded protein: CASSRRLAGGSYNEQFF.

This clonotype came up many times. The chain couples TRBV12-3 or TRBV12-4 to TRBJ2-2, with 9 bases that match TRBD2. The CDR3 length is 14 residues. V was pared by 3 bases and J by 5 bases, with 1 base of the junction left unmatched. CDR3 sequence reads: CASSFLAGTGELFF. The CDR3 DNA sequence: TGTGCCAGCAGTTTCCTAGCGGGAACCGGGGAGCTGTTTTTT.

This clonotype was seen ten or more times. The V gene is TRBV12-3 or TRBV12-4, the J gene TRBJ2-1, with 9 bases identical to TRBD1. The CDR3 contains 16 residues. With 5 bases clipped from V and 2 bases from J, the junction kept 7 bases outside the gene matches. The CDR3 reads CASSRWTGAPYNEQFF. The CDR3 nucleotides are TGTGCCAGCAGTCGATGGACAGGGGCGCCCTACAATGAGCAGTTCTTC.

This clonotype was observed at least ten times. This rearrangement joins TRBV12-3 or TRBV12-4 to TRBJ2-5, with D possibly being TRBD2 (6 bases). V dropped 2 bases and J dropped 8 bases, with 9 bases sitting between them. CDR3 length equals 12 residues. This CDR3 is CASSLPGVTQYF. CDR3 nucleotide sequence: TGTGCCAGCAGTTTACCGGGAGTCACCCAGTACTTC.

This chain joins TRBV6-6 and TRBJ2-7, with D unresolved. Germline V gene sequence: CDR1 MNHNY, CDR2 SVGAGI (reference sequence). The CDR3 consists of 12 residues. V lost 10 bases to trimming and J lost 8 bases, with 18 bases between them. The DNA of the CDR3 is TGTGCCACCGCTCCCCAGACGGGTCAGCAGTACTTC. Translation gives CATAPQTGQQYF.

The chain has TRBV12-3 or TRBV12-4 and TRBJ2-3; 9 positions match TRBD1. The CDR3 consists of 15 residues. V lost 6 bases to trimming and J lost 4 bases; unmatched junction nucleotides: 8. The CDR3 sequence is CASRTGTGQADTQYF. The CDR3 bases are TGTGCCAGCAGGACCGGGACAGGGCAGGCAGATACGCAGTATTTT.

This clonotype occurred many times. The CDR3 DNA is TGCAGTGCTAGAGATCAAGGCGCCCAGTACCAAGAGACCCAGTACTTC. It codes for CSARDQGAQYQETQYF. The genes are TRBV20-1 and TRBJ2-5; D unresolved. V shed 0 bases and J shed 0 bases, with 14 bases lying between them. This CDR3 is built from 16 residues. CDR1 is DFQATT and CDR2 is SNEGSKA in the germline V gene (reference sequence).

This clonotype was seen only a few times. CDR3 protein: CASSEGQGWTGELFF. The CDR3, as DNA: TGCGCCAGCAGCGAGGGACAGGGCTGGACCGGGGAGCTGTTTTTT. The genes are TRBV5-1 and TRBJ2-2; 9 nucleotides align to TRBD1. V shed 4 bases and J 5 bases; nucleotides not matched to a gene: 6. Germline CDR1 reads SGHRS; CDR2 reads YFSETQ. The CDR3 covers 15 residues. Drawing the rest from reference TRBV5-1 and TRBJ2-2, the complete variable domain is KAGVTQTPRYLIKTRGQQVTLSCSPISGHRSVSWYQQTPGQGLQFLFEYFSETQRNKGNFPGRFSGRQFSNSRSEMNVSTLELGDSALYLCASSEGQGWTGELFFGEGSRLTVL.

This clonotype was recorded a few times. The J gene is TRBJ2-1, the V gene TRBV20-1, with 11 bases aligning to TRBD2. Looked up from germline, CDR1 is DFQATT and CDR2 is SNEGSKA (reference sequence). The J segment lost 0 bases and the V segment lost 0 bases, leaving 10 bases of the junction unmatched. The CDR3 has 19 residues. CDR3 sequence: CSARDRLAGGPSSYNEQFF. CDR3 nucleotide sequence: TGCAGTGCTAGAGATCGGCTAGCGGGGGGTCCGAGCTCCTACAATGAGCAGTTCTTC.

This clonotype was observed at least ten times. This chain joins TRBV5-1 and TRBJ2-5, with D perhaps TRBD1 or TRBD2 (5 bases each). Trimming removed 4 bases from V and 2 bases from J, with 9 bases in between. Per the germline V gene, CDR1 is SGHRS and CDR2 is YFSETQ. The CDR3 is 13 amino acids. The CDR3 loop is CASSLGPQETQYF. CDR3 nucleotides: TGCGCCAGCAGCCTGGGACCGCAAGAGACCCAGTACTTC.

The CDR3: CASSLDLRSNTGELFF. CDR3 sequence (DNA): TGCGCCAGCAGCTTGGATTTACGTTCGAACACCGGGGAGCTGTTTTTT. The chain uses TRBV5-1 and TRBJ2-2; D is ambiguous. V lost 0 bases and J 0 bases, leaving 9 bases between the germline ends. This CDR3 is 16 amino acids long. Per germline, CDR1 SGHRS and CDR2 YFSETQ.

This chain connects TRBV29-1 to TRBJ1-1; D ambiguous. CDR1 is SQVTM, CDR2 ANQGSEA, per germline. Between the trimmed V and J ends, which lost 5 bases and 5 bases, there was a span of 21 bases. The CDR3 totals 15 residues. The CDR3 loop is CSVSDGWVDGTEAFF. The CDR3 DNA reads TGCAGCGTTAGCGACGGATGGGTTGATGGTACTGAAGCTTTCTTT.

The rearrangement joins TRBV12-3 or TRBV12-4 to TRBJ1-2; the D gene is possibly TRBD1 (5 bases). V lost 4 bases and J 8 bases, leaving 23 bases between the germline ends. This CDR3 is built from 16 residues. The CDR3 loop reads CASSSPGGGKRKGYTF. Written as DNA, the CDR3 is TGTGCCAGCAGTTCCCCGGGTGGGGGTAAAAGGAAGGGCTACACCTTC.

This clonotype was detected only a few times. This rearrangement joins TRBV6-2 or TRBV6-3 to TRBJ1-5; no definite D call. In germline, CDR1 is MNHEY, CDR2 SVGEGT. V lost 8 bases to trimming and J lost 3 bases, with 14 bases between them. This CDR3 spans 14 amino acids. For the CDR3, the DNA is TGTGCCAGCCGGATGGAGAATTACAATCAGCCCCAGCATTTT. Protein: CASRMENYNQPQHF.

The DNA of the CDR3 is TGTGCCAGCAGTTCTAAGCTTAGCGATACCTACGAGCAGTACTTC. Its protein is CASSSKLSDTYEQYF. The J gene is TRBJ2-7, the V gene TRBV7-2; possible D gene TRBD2, 5 bases. Trimming stripped 6 bases from V and 2 bases from J, with 17 bases between. The CDR3 runs 15 residues. Per germline, CDR1 SGHTA and CDR2 FQGNSA. The full variable domain, rest sourced from reference TRBV7-2 and TRBJ2-7, is GAGVSQSPSNKVTEKGKDVELRCDPISGHTALYWYRQSLGQGLEFLIYFQGNSAPDKSGLPSDRFSAERTGGSVSTLTIQRTQQEDSAVYLCASSSKLSDTYEQYFGPGTRLTVT.

The chain has TRBV24-1 and TRBJ1-2; 7 nucleotides match TRBD1. CDR1 and CDR2 from the germline V gene are KGHDR and SFDVKD. The CDR3 loop spans 13 amino acids. V shed 9 bases, J shed 10 bases, and the junction held 13 bases outside the gene matches. CDR3 protein: CATLPGTATPYTF. CDR3 sequence (DNA): TGTGCCACCCTTCCCGGGACAGCGACCCCCTACACCTTC.

The rearrangement joins TRBV27 to TRBJ1-5; D gene ambiguous. Germline CDR1 and CDR2: MNHEY and SMNVEV (reference sequence). V lost 0 bases, J lost 4 bases, and 4 bases lay in between. The CDR3 is 13 residues long. In DNA, the CDR3 is TGTGCCAGCAGTTTATCTCCTAATCAGCCCCAGCATTTT. Its protein is CASSLSPNQPQHF.

The chain employs TRBV24-1 and TRBJ2-1; the D is unclear. Germline loops: CDR1 KGHDR, CDR2 SFDVKD. The CDR3 spans 12 residues. Trimming removed 4 bases at V and 8 bases at J, with 8 bases between. CDR3 amino acids: CATSEIGDEQFF. The CDR3 nucleotides read TGTGCCACCAGTGAAATTGGGGATGAGCAGTTCTTC.

The gene calls are TRBV7-9 and TRBJ1-3, with 7 bases fitting TRBD1. The CDR3 totals 16 residues. With V trimmed by 1 base and J by 0 bases, 3 bases remained unmatched. Per the germline V gene, CDR1 is SEHNR and CDR2 is FQNEAQ (reference sequence). The chain's CDR3 is CASSLGQGHSGNTIYF. In DNA, the CDR3 is TGTGCCAGCAGCTTAGGACAGGGCCACTCTGGAAACACCATATATTTT.

This clonotype was observed many times. The J gene is TRBJ2-5, the V gene TRBV29-1; the D gene is possibly TRBD2 (6 bases). Germline values: CDR1 SQVTM, CDR2 ANQGSEA. The V gene lost 0 bases and the J gene lost 5 bases, with 13 bases spanning the gap. The CDR3 is made up of 14 amino acids. The CDR3 here is CSVEDAGMVETQYF. The CDR3 DNA is TGCAGCGTTGAAGATGCGGGGATGGTGGAGACCCAGTACTTC.